This entry concerns a single T cell receptor (beta chain). Its antigen is as yet unknown. The CDR3 contains 15 residues. Trimming cost V 4 bases and J 3 bases, with 13 bases left between them. Germline V gene lookup returns CDR1 SGDLS and CDR2 YYNGEE. The samples comprised roughly 0.9-11 million cryopreserved PBMC ahead of DNA extraction. A v3.0 immunoSEQ assay was performed at survey level. This table comes from immunoSEQ multiplex PCR, and its TCRdb copy is limited to in-frame clones, with some not included. The profile shows 30,000 to 40,000 clones, roughly 85% of them singletons. These data are taken from a study of long-term antiretroviral therapy in people with HIV. Study-level results: Narrower CDR3 length ranges marked HIV repertoires relative to controls. ART adherence, viral resistance and therapy changes were not recorded.

The sample in question was unsorted PBMCs, obtained 3.3 years after starting antiretroviral therapy. The chain employs TRBV9 and TRBJ1-4; D ambiguous. The receptor was isolated from a man in his late teens or twenties with HIV. CDR3 DNA sequence: TGTGCCAGCAGCCTAGGAAGGGTTTCTAATGAAAAACTGTTTTTT. It codes for CASSLGRVSNEKLFF. The entire variable domain, with the rest obtained from reference TRBV9 and TRBJ1-4, is as follows: DSGVTQTPKHLITATGQRVTLRCSPRSGDLSVYWYQQSLDQGLQFLIQYYNGEERAKGNILERFSAQQFPDLHSELNLSSLELGDSALYFCASSLGRVSNEKLFFGSGTQLSVL.